Listed here are 3 T cell receptor beta chains from one sample, sequenced in a study of OX40 agonist ivuxolimab in advanced cancers. Libraries were prepared by immunoSEQ multiplex PCR; TCRdb keeps only in-frame clonotypes and omits some of them. The sample consists of 50,000 to 85,000 clones, roughly 87% of them appearing once. The material sequenced was CD4+ or CD8+ T cells sorted from blood, taken in a trial of the OX40 agonist ivuxolimab. Source of these receptors: an adult with an advanced solid tumor such as melanoma, head and neck, liver or kidney cancer.

The chain recombines TRBV27 with TRBJ2-7, with 7 bases identical to TRBD2. The germline V gene has CDR1 MNHEY and CDR2 SMNVEV (reference sequence). This CDR3 comprises 13 residues. Trimming removed 3 bases from V and 1 base from J; junction bases left unmatched: 0. CDR3 in amino acids: CASSLGGSYEQYF. CDR3 DNA sequence: TGTGCCAGCAGTTTGGGAGGGTCCTACGAGCAGTACTTC.

The J gene is TRBJ2-2, the V gene TRBV28; 10 bases are a match to TRBD1. CDR3 size: 14 residues. V trimming: 8 bases; J trimming: 4 bases; junction bases outside the gene matches: 4. Germline V gene data show CDR1 as MDHEN and CDR2 as SYDVKM. The CDR3 DNA follows: TGTGCCAGCTACAGACAGGGGGCCACCGGGGAGCTGTTTTTT. It encodes CASYRQGATGELFF.

CDR3 in amino acids: CASSFSSVSSNQPQHF. The CDR3 DNA reads as TGTGCCAGCAGTTTTTCTTCCGTGAGTAGCAATCAGCCCCAGCATTTT. V and J are TRBV6-5 and TRBJ1-5; D not resolved. The ends were cut back, 4 bases at V and 0 bases at J, with 13 bases in the middle. Germline V gene sequence: CDR1 MNHEY, CDR2 SVGAGI. This CDR3 is built from 16 residues.